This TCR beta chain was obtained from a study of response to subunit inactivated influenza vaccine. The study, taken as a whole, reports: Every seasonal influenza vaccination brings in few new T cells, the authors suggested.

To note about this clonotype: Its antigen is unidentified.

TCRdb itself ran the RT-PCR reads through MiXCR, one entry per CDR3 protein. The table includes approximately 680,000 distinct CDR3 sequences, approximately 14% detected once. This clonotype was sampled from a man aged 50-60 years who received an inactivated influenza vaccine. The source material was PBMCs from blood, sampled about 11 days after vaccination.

This chain's CDR3 is CASSRRGSNQPQHF. Written as DNA, the CDR3 is TGTGCCAGCAGTCGGAGGGGTAGCAATCAGCCCCAGCATTTT. The chain has TRBV6-1 and TRBJ1-5; tentative D call: TRBD1 (5 bases). CDR1 is MNHNS and CDR2 is SASEGT in the germline V gene. There are 14 residues in the CDR3. Trimming removed 5 bases at V and 0 bases at J, with 8 bases between.